Each of the 14 T cell receptor beta chains below was sequenced from the same sample in a study of OX40 agonist ivuxolimab in advanced cancers. Clones were read by immunoSEQ multiplex PCR, and TCRdb kept only the in-frame ones, dropping some. Among 50,000 to 70,000 clones listed, around 85% were seen once. Material: CD4+ or CD8+ T cells sorted from blood, obtained in a trial of the OX40 agonist ivuxolimab. These receptors were collected from an adult with an advanced solid tumor such as melanoma, head and neck, liver or kidney cancer.

The chain carries TRBV18 and TRBJ2-4; TRBD1 matches at 9 bases. Germline V gene data show CDR1 as KGHSH and CDR2 as LQKENI. J lost 1 base, V lost 3 bases, and 7 bases had no gene match. The CDR3 runs 17 residues. The CDR3 DNA follows: TGTGCCAGCTCACCTAACAGGGGGCAGGGGGCCAAAAACATTCAGTACTTC. Its protein is CASSPNRGQGAKNIQYF.

V and J are TRBV7-9 and TRBJ1-2; D might be TRBD1 (5 bases). The CDR3 is 14 amino acids. V dropped 1 base and J dropped 9 bases, with 15 bases sitting between them. Germline-derived CDR1 and CDR2 are SEHNR and FQNEAQ (reference sequence). The CDR3 is CASSLVTGLVSYTF. In DNA form, the CDR3 reads TGTGCCAGCAGCTTAGTCACAGGATTAGTGAGCTACACCTTC.

V gene TRBV4-2 combines with J gene TRBJ2-2, with 10 bases lining up with TRBD1. J was trimmed by 4 bases and V by 5 bases; bases with no gene match: 7. The CDR3 has 16 residues. CDR1 and CDR2 (germline): LGHNA, YNFKEQ. CDR3 bases: TGTGCCAGCAGCTCCCGGGACAGGGGTTTCACCGGGGAGCTGTTTTTT. This encodes CASSSRDRGFTGELFF.

V gene TRBV5-1 combines with J gene TRBJ2-7; perhaps TRBD1 as D (6 bases). The V gene lost 4 bases and the J gene lost 2 bases, with 16 bases spanning the gap. This CDR3 contains 15 residues. CDR1 SGHRS and CDR2 YFSETQ come from the germline V gene. The CDR3 protein is CASSRRQGIAYEQYF. In nucleotides, the CDR3 is TGCGCCAGCAGCCGAAGGCAGGGGATTGCCTACGAGCAGTACTTC.

The chain carries TRBV7-9 and TRBJ1-1; no definite D call. The V gene lost 1 base and the J gene lost 1 base, with 10 bases spanning the gap. Germline V CDR1 and CDR2: SEHNR, FQNEAQ (reference sequence). The CDR3 is 15 amino acids. The DNA of the CDR3 is TGTGCCAGCAGCTTAGAGGGCAGGAAGAACACTGAAGCTTTCTTT. This encodes CASSLEGRKNTEAFF.

The chain's CDR3 is CASSADGHGYTF. CDR3 bases: TGTGCCAGCAGCGCGGACGGGCATGGCTACACCTTC. The chain couples TRBV9 to TRBJ1-2, with unresolved D. V was trimmed by 3 bases and J by 6 bases, leaving 9 bases between them. The germline gives CDR1 SGDLS, CDR2 YYNGEE. This CDR3 region has 12 residues.

V usage is TRBV6-6 and J usage is TRBJ1-1; D not resolved. The germline gives CDR1 MNHNY, CDR2 SVGAGI (reference sequence). The CDR3 has 15 residues. V lost 1 base to trimming and J lost 2 bases, with 11 bases between them. The CDR3 reads CASSYLIGVNTEAFF. CDR3 sequence (DNA): TGTGCCAGCAGTTACTTAATCGGAGTTAACACTGAAGCTTTCTTT.

This clone was observed once. The V and J genes are TRBV5-8 and TRBJ1-5; D not resolved. CDR1 SGHTS and CDR2 YDEGEE come from the germline V gene. With 4 bases removed from V and 0 bases from J, the gap between germline ends came to 11 bases. The CDR3 consists of 15 residues. CDR3 sequence reads: CASSEYGNSNQPQHF. The CDR3 DNA reads as TGTGCCAGCAGCGAATACGGGAATAGCAATCAGCCCCAGCATTTT.

Remarks on this clone: In the same sample, other DNA sequences code for this CDR3. The genes are TRBV7-9 and TRBJ1-1; no clear D gene. Per germline, CDR1 SEHNR and CDR2 FQNEAQ (reference sequence). This CDR3 spans 12 amino acids. V dropped 1 base and J dropped 6 bases, with 6 bases sitting between them. CDR3 nucleotides: TGTGCCAGCAGCTTAGGGGGTGCTGAAGCTTTCTTT. Translated: CASSLGGAEAFF.

The V and J genes are TRBV28 and TRBJ1-1; maybe TRBD1 (5 bases). The ends were cut back, 2 bases at V and 5 bases at J, with 9 bases in the middle. Germline values: CDR1 MDHEN, CDR2 SYDVKM. The CDR3 runs to 13 residues. CDR3: CASSLGRVTEAFF. The DNA for the CDR3 is TGTGCCAGCAGTTTAGGCAGGGTAACTGAAGCTTTCTTT.

The CDR3 loop is CASSGFSVGNEQFF. The CDR3 DNA reads as TGTGCCAGCAGCGGGTTCTCAGTGGGCAATGAGCAGTTCTTC. J is TRBJ2-1 and V is TRBV9, with unresolved D. The V gene lost 3 bases and the J gene lost 6 bases, with 13 bases spanning the gap. CDR1 is SGDLS, CDR2 YYNGEE, per germline. The CDR3 is 14 residues long.

The chain recombines TRBV6-5 with TRBJ1-1; possibly TRBD1 for D (5 bases). Trimming took off 5 bases at V and 2 bases at J, with 9 bases between the two ends. The V gene's germline CDR1 is MNHEY and CDR2 SVGAGI. CDR3 length: 13 residues. In DNA form, the CDR3 reads TGTGCCAGCAGTGCGACAGATAACACTGAAGCTTTCTTT. Translation: CASSATDNTEAFF.

The V call is TRBV6-6, the J call TRBJ1-1, with 7 bases identical to TRBD1. Germline V lookup: CDR1 MNHNY, CDR2 SVGAGI (reference sequence). The CDR3 runs 14 residues. V dropped 4 bases and J dropped 5; count of bases not matched to a gene: 7. This CDR3 is CASSSQGLQTEAFF. The CDR3 nucleotides are TGTGCCAGCAGTTCACAGGGGCTTCAGACTGAAGCTTTCTTT.

On this clone itself: The junction differs from germline at one of its ends, possibly a read error. The chain is built from TRBV7-2 and TRBJ2-7; D may be TRBD2 (5 bases). CDR1 is SGHTA, CDR2 FQGNSA, per germline. The length of the CDR3 is 12 residues. As DNA, the CDR3 is TGTGCCAGCAGCTTGTTGACTCCCCCCGGGAACTTC. As protein: CASSLLTPPGNF.